This TCR beta chain was profiled in a study of blood T cells in healthy people across ages. Through a sample-barcoded 5' primer and a J-beta primer mix, a second PCR was run for roughly 6 to 11 cycles. TCRdb reanalysed the 5' RACE reads using MiXCR and keeps one entry per CDR3 protein. The sample lists around 1,800,000 distinct CDR3 sequences; about two fifths were seen once. V lost 4 bases, J lost 12 bases, and 7 bases stayed unmatched. The CDR3 contains 14 residues. Germline V CDR1 and CDR2: SGHRS, YFSETQ. The clonotype originates from a human donor in good health. Sequencing was done on a sample of blood. The V gene is TRBV5-1, the J gene TRBJ2-1; TRBD2 agrees at 13 bases. The CDR3 spells CASSPGTSGEGQFF. CDR3 in DNA: TGCGCCAGCAGCCCCGGGACTAGCGGGGAGGGGCAGTTCTTC.